The entry below gives a single T cell receptor (beta chain) sequence along with its context. Which antigen it targets is not known. Base-call qualities are not available, and no considerably larger clone is one nucleotide away. The CDR1 and CDR2 encoded by the germline V gene are SGHAT and FQNNGV. After removal of 5 bases from V and 3 bases from J, the junction retains 4 bases not matched to a gene. Including the terminal cysteine and phenylalanine, the CDR3 comprises 15 residues. The retained sequence is limited to the CDR3, 45 bases, with the frame set at the first base. The data were obtained in a study of cytomegalovirus exposure and HLA in healthy donors (dated by TCRdb to about 2017). With regard to the full study: According to an earlier analysis of several hundred of the donors, about 179 million T cells yielded approximately 120 million unique TCR beta sequences and approximately 300 Gb of sequence data. Among about 370 genotyped donors of the cohort, an average of about 220,000 unique TCR beta nucleotide sequences was sequenced per donor, of which 15% to 20% were non-productive. All discovery cohort repertoires had been generated on a single sequencing platform. The study combined high-throughput TCR immunosequencing, statistical association of individual TCRs with disease status, and machine learning to predict cytomegalovirus infection status. Typing coverage differed by locus: A, B, C, DRB1 and DQB1 were typed in roughly 629-640 donors, DQA1 in 522, DPA1 in 600 to 610, and DPB1 in just under 490. The T cell repertoires of some 670 subjects were profiled by immunosequencing and related to cytomegalovirus serostatus. The aim of the study was to test whether cataloging public T cell receptors could identify signatures of past pathogen exposure. Besides the first cohort of under 700 subjects, a separate validation cohort made up of 120 different subjects was used. Roughly 5 DR-DQ haplotypes were handled as single units for association and clustering because linkage in the cohort was strong. An early release that covered fewer than 750 HLA-typed donors contained approximately 290 gigabases of sequencing data and about 84 million unique TCR sequences. Among the roughly 430 genotyped donors, around 79% belonged to the genetic ancestry cluster associated with self-reported Caucasian donors. Both class I and class II loci were covered by HLA typing, at four-digit resolution. To study patterns of TCR occurrence, a later analysis re-analyzed previously published TCR beta repertoires from around 670 donors and added high-resolution HLA genotyping. In the later analysis, no new phenotypic data were used to find candidate immune exposures; instead, reliance was placed on TCR beta sequences and their occurrence across donors. Alongside the repertoire data, information on donor age, sex, ethnicity and CMV serostatus was compiled. An earlier analysis of several hundred of the donors used high-throughput TCR beta sequencing to judge whether each TCR beta V gene segment behaved as functional or pseudogenic. Genome-wide SNP genotypes for about 55% of the roughly 670 donors were used in a later genetic analysis, which treated that subset as a discovery cohort.

The cohort consisted of approximately 670 healthy bone marrow donors. All cohort members were sampled while nominally healthy, although unrecorded immune exposures were likely present. The donor tested CMV seronegative, placing the donor among the roughly 340 seronegative members of the cohort. Every donor gave a peripheral blood sample, and the peripheral blood mononuclear cells from that sample were used for TCR beta sequencing. Genomic DNA was extracted from the blood cell samples with the Qiagen DNeasy Blood Extraction Kit. Library creation used the immunoSEQ multiplex PCR assay. For the multiplex PCR, a mixture combining 60 forward primers for TCR Vbeta segments and 13 reverse primers for TCR Jbeta segments was used. A multiplex PCR assay on genomic DNA amplified the CDR3 region of rearranged TCR beta genes. On the Illumina HiSeq System, the amplified TCR beta libraries were sequenced as 87-base-pair reads. The original methods were these. Across the 500 to 850 repertoires, a later analysis counted 78 million or so unique TCR beta chains, roughly 11 million of which were shared by at least two donors. Raw reads were error-corrected and collapsed into unique sequences by a nearest-neighbor algorithm in which closely related sequences were merged to remove PCR and sequencing errors. To assign V, D and J gene segments, CDR3 sequences were aligned to IMGT reference sequences. For a sequence to be retained, a match of at least six nucleotides to both a V gene segment and a J gene segment was required. Rearrangements were called productive when the CDR3 lacked stop codons and stayed in frame with V and J; all others were non-productive. CDR3 was defined by IMGT convention, running from the second conserved V-encoded cysteine to the conserved J-encoded phenylalanine. In an earlier analysis of around 570 of the donors, sequences lacking an unambiguous match to a single V gene segment were excluded. An earlier analysis of several hundred of the donors called V segments functional above 56.7% productive rearrangements and segregating when the between-donor standard deviation exceeded 5%. To diagnose cytomegalovirus status from the catalog of TCR beta chain sequences, a statistical classification framework was built. In a later analysis, TCR nucleotide sequences were compared against IMGT/GENE-DB human TR gene sequences so that V and J genes could be assigned. Using the TCRdist pipeline, a later analysis assigned CDR3 sequences along with most-parsimonious VDJ recombination scenarios. In a later analysis, each TCR beta chain was defined by its CDR3 amino acid sequence together with its V-gene family, and reads lacking a unique V-gene family were excluded. As a way to deal with suspected cross-contamination and a sequencing artifact, a later analysis dropped hundreds of nucleotide sequences that were highly shared and had low generation probability. In a later analysis, a clonal expansion index was calculated for each public chain from normalized within-repertoire ranks of inferred template counts. In a later analysis, generation probabilities were computed using a VDJ recombination model fitted to out-of-frame rearrangements, and the results were checked against IGoR. In a later analysis, hypergeometric tests were used to score TCR-TCR, TCR-HLA and TCR-CMV co-occurrence, with a repertoire-size bias correction applied to TCR pairs. In a later analysis, false discovery rates were estimated by permuting HLA or CMV assignments 20 times. In a later analysis, co-occurring TCRs were grouped with DBSCAN, and TCRdist sequence similarity was added when clustering was performed within HLA-allele-positive subsets. Repertoires with fewer than 30,000 or more than 120,000 public chains were left out of co-occurrence clustering, as were five repertoires with anomalous nucleotide sharing. TCRdb limited this immuneACCESS table to in-frame rearrangements with V and J called. A share of clones is missing; checked studies link under half to unresolved V genes, and the rest is unexplained. V, J and clone size are taken as reported in that table, and D and trimming were inferred from the DNA itself. A total of about 100,000 clones appear in this sample, about 80% of them only once. The ten largest make up roughly 4% of the sample.

Results and caveats for the whole study, not just this receptor: Some IMGT-functional V segments, including TRBV6-2 and TRBV6-3, could not be distinguished by the 87-base-pair reads and were therefore excluded. It was suggested by the authors that the approach could potentially be generalized to other disease states and immunological phenotypes. In a later analysis, several top co-occurrence clusters were reported to appear linked to parvovirus B19, influenza, CMV and Epstein-Barr virus. A later analysis found that most CMV-associated TCR beta chains appeared HLA-restricted, with HLA associations seemingly driven largely by CMV exposure. About 15 rarely observed V segments, including chromosome 9 orphons, were excluded from the earlier analysis of about 500 of the donors because counts were too low. In a later analysis, HLA-associated TCR beta chains were found to be more clonally expanded and to have lower generation probabilities than equally common non-associated chains. Specific HLA alleles were associated with 15,000 to 20,000 TCR beta sequences at a false discovery rate of 0.05 in a later analysis. HLA typing was unavailable for some donors at each locus, so association tests used only the typed subset. Correlated functional status among segregating V segments might be attributable to linkage disequilibrium, but an unknown experimental factor could not be ruled out. CMV serostatus was the only immune exposure information available for the cohort. A later genetic analysis reported fewer N-insertions in productive TCRs among donors in an Asian-associated ancestry cluster than the roughly 640-donor mean. A later analysis found that TCR association rates varied across HLA loci, with DRB1 alleles showing the most associated TCRs and HLA-C alleles the fewest. Presence/absence analyses assumed roughly uniform sequencing depth across donors, an assumption that may not hold. Most TCR sequences were observed very rarely across donors, whereas some public TCRs were present in many individuals. A further reported finding was that TCR beta sequences accurately predicted the HLA-A and HLA-B alleles for most subjects in the first cohort. An earlier analysis of 587 of the donors showed that most TCR beta V segments appeared in productive rearrangements either about 90% or about 30% of the time, which broadly matched IMGT annotations. A later genetic analysis associated a missense DCLRE1C variant with V-gene and J-gene trimming of TCR beta chains, and an independent cohort replicated the association. The sequencing pipeline was judged likely to have produced a cluster of highly shared sequence variants as a technical artifact. Only TCR beta chains were sequenced in this cohort, and the absence of alpha or paired-chain data limited detectable features. The classifier was reported to diagnose cytomegalovirus status with high specificity and sensitivity in both the original and validation cohorts. Strong co-occurrence of HLA alleles, especially DR and DQ, made assigning TCR associations to individual alleles difficult. A few of the identified cytomegalovirus-associated TCR beta chains were confirmed in vitro to be specific for cytomegalovirus antigens. The study gave a list of some 150 TCR beta chains associated with cytomegalovirus.

Input material: PBMCs. The chain is made from TRBV11-2 and TRBJ2-1, and TRBD2 matches 10 of the central bases. The clonotype comes from a man between 40 and 49 years old in good health and CMV-seronegative. The base sequence is TGTGCCAGCAGCGAAGGACTAGCGGTCTACAATGAGCAGTTCTTC. Its coded protein is CASSEGLAVYNEQFF.